This T cell receptor beta chain appears in the sequencing data of a study of CD8+CD57+ T cells in acquired aplastic anemia. Study findings and constraints: Common to patients and controls were roughly 30 CD8+ CDR3 sequences.

Sequenced patients had shown CD8+CD57+ cell expansion by flow cytometry. Untreated patients provided the blood samples, with no therapy given before sampling. Template material for TCR beta VDJ and CDR3 profiling consisted of genomic DNA. One entry per CDR3 protein results from TCRdb running MiXCR on the reads. Of 300,000 or so distinct CDR3 sequences listed, about 50% are singletons. The germline gives CDR1 SGHVS, CDR2 FQNEAQ. The CDR3 totals 13 residues. V lost 4 bases, J lost 3 bases, and 10 bases lay in between. This clonotype was detected only a few times. The antigen is not known. The sequence derives from a human donor with aplastic anemia. The chain employs TRBV7-8 and TRBJ2-7; weak D call: TRBD2 (5 bases). Source material: sorted CD4+, CD8+, or CD8+CD57+ T cells (not recorded which) from PBMCs. CDR3 nucleotide sequence: TGTGCCAGCAGCTCACATACTAGCTACGAGCAGTACTTC. This codes for CASSSHTSYEQYF. The variable domain in full, with the rest retrieved from reference TRBV7-8 and TRBJ2-7, is GAGVSQSPRYKVAKRGQDVALRCDPISGHVSLFWYQQALGQGPEFLTYFQNEAQLDKSGLPSDRFFAERPEGSVSTLKIQRTQQEDSAVYLCASSSHTSYEQYFGPGTRLTVT.